This T cell receptor (beta chain) was observed in a study of cytomegalovirus exposure and HLA in healthy donors. Trimming shortened V by 1 base and J by 8 bases, and 11 bases separated the two germline ends. The length of the CDR3 is 14 residues. The V gene's germline CDR1 is SGHTA and CDR2 FQGNSA. Use of 60 Vbeta and 13 Jbeta primers characterized the PCR. Generated by immunoSEQ multiplex PCR, the TCRdb table keeps only in-frame clones and is missing some. In the table there are 180,000 or so clones, about 82% of which are singletons. This sequence was found in a woman younger than 30 in good health and CMV-seronegative. The sample comprised PBMCs. The chain employs TRBV7-2 and TRBJ1-4, with a tentative D call TRBD1 (5 bases). CDR3 region: CASSLVGGDEKLFF. CDR3 coding DNA: TGTGCCAGCAGCTTAGTGGGGGGGGACGAAAAACTGTTTTTT.